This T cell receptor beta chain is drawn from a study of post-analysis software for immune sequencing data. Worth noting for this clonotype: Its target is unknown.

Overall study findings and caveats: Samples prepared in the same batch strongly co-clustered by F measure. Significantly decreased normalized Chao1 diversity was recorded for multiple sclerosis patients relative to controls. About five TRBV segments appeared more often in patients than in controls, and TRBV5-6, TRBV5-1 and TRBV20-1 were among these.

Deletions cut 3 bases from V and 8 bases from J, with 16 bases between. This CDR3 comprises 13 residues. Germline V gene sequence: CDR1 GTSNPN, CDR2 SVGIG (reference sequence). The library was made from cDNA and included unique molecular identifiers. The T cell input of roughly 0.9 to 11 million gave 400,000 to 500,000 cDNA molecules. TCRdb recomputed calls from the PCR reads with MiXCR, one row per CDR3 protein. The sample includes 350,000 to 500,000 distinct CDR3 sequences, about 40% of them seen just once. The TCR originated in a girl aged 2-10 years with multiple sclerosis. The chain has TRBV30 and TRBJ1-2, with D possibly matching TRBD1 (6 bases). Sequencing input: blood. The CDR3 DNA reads TGTGCCTGGAGCCCCGGGGGCGACGTCGGCTACACCTTC. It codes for CAWSPGGDVGYTF.